The next 8 T cell receptor beta chains were all read from a single sample in a study of cytomegalovirus exposure and HLA in healthy donors. The PCR used 60 Vbeta and 13 Jbeta primers. Method: immunoSEQ multiplex PCR; TCRdb's copy keeps in-frame clones and lacks some. The table has 130,000 or so clones, 70% to 80% seen once. Sequencing used PBMCs. Every receptor here comes from a woman aged 55-70 years in good health and CMV-seronegative.

This clone has a handful of counts. The V call is TRBV30, the J call TRBJ2-3, with D perhaps matching TRBD1 (6 bases). CDR1 is GTSNPN and CDR2 is SVGIG in the germline V gene (reference sequence). Trimming pared 3 bases from V and 2 bases from J, leaving 12 bases between. CDR3 length equals 14 residues. This chain's CDR3 is CAWSLDRYTDTQYF. The CDR3 bases are TGTGCCTGGAGCCTGGACAGATACACAGATACGCAGTATTTT.

The chain uses TRBV11-2 and TRBJ2-6; D is perhaps TRBD1 (6 bases). CDR3 length: 17 amino acids. V lost 1 base, J lost 1 base, and 11 bases lay in between. CDR1 SGHAT and CDR2 FQNNGV come from the germline V gene. CDR3 sequence (DNA): TGTGCCAGCAGCTTAGTGCGAGGGGGTTCTGGGGCCAACGTCCTGACTTTC. It specifies CASSLVRGGSGANVLTF.

The V gene is TRBV10-3, the J gene TRBJ2-7; 7 bases align to TRBD1. Germline values: CDR1 ENHRY, CDR2 SYGVKD. After removal of 0 bases from V and 2 bases from J, the junction contained 1 base not matched to a gene. This CDR3 contains 14 residues. CDR3 protein: CAISESGQTYEQYF. The DNA of the CDR3 is TGTGCCATCAGTGAGTCGGGACAGACCTACGAGCAGTACTTC.

This clone occurred a few times. V usage is TRBV7-6 and J usage is TRBJ2-7; perhaps TRBD2 as D (6 bases). Germline lookup yields CDR1 SGHVS and CDR2 FNYEAQ. Trimming took off 4 bases at V and 7 bases at J, with 23 bases between the two ends. The CDR3 is 16 residues long. Written as DNA, the CDR3 is TGTGCCAGCAGCTCGCAACCAGGGATATCTGCGGGGGAGCAGTACTTC. This sequence encodes CASSSQPGISAGEQYF.

The chain recombines TRBV7-3 with TRBJ2-4; TRBD1 matches 8 bases. The V gene's germline CDR1 is SGHTA and CDR2 FQGTGA. Trimming cost V 1 base and J 9 bases; bases outside gene matches: 11. The CDR3 has 16 amino acids. DNA of the CDR3: TGTGCCAGCAGCTTAATGGGTACAGGGGGTTCAGTCATTCAGTACTTC. Its protein is CASSLMGTGGSVIQYF.

CDR3 residues: CASSHQGQGVFYEQYF. In DNA, the CDR3 is TGCGCCAGCAGCCACCAGGGACAGGGGGTTTTCTACGAGCAGTACTTC. The gene calls are TRBV4-1 and TRBJ2-7; the match to TRBD1 covers 11 bases. Germline CDR1 MGHRA, CDR2 YSYEKL. The CDR3 runs to 16 residues. The V gene end was trimmed by 3 bases and the J gene end by 3 bases; junction bases not matched to a gene: 7.

The J gene is TRBJ1-2, the V gene TRBV28; D ambiguous. V was trimmed by 5 bases and J by 0 bases, leaving 16 bases between them. Germline assignment: CDR1 MDHEN and CDR2 SYDVKM. This CDR3 is 16 amino acids long. The CDR3 is CASSPVPRGANYGYTF. CDR3 coding DNA: TGTGCCAGCAGTCCAGTACCAAGAGGAGCTAACTATGGCTACACCTTC.

The rearrangement links TRBV18 to TRBJ1-1, with D tentatively TRBD1 (5 bases). V lost 1 base, J lost 5 bases, and 14 bases lay in between. CDR3 length: 15 amino acids. CDR1 KGHSH and CDR2 LQKENI come from the germline V gene. The CDR3 bases are TGTGCCAGCTCACCACAGTACGGGGGTGGGACTGAAGCTTTCTTT. This gives the protein CASSPQYGGGTEAFF.